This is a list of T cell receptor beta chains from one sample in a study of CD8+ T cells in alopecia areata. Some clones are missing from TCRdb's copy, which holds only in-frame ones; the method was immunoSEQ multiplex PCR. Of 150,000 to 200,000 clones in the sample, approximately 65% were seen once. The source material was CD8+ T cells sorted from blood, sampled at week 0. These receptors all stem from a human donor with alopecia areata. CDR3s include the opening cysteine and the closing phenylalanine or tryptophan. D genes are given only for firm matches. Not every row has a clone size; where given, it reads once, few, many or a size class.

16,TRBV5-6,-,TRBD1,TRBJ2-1,TGTGCCAGCAGCACCCGGACAGGTAGCTCCTACAATGAGCAGTTCTTC,CASSTRTGSSYNEQFF
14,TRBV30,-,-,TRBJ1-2,TGTGCCTGGAGCCCTGGTCGCCCCAGCGATGGCTACACCTTC,CAWSPGRPSDGYTF
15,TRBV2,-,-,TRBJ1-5,TGTGCCAGCAGCGCGTCGGGACAAAACAATCAGCCCCAGCATTTT,CASSASGQNNQPQHF
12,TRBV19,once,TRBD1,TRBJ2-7,TGTGCCAGTAGTATTGGGACAGGGTTGAAGTCCTTC,CASSIGTGLKSF
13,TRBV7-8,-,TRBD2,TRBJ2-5,TGTGCCAGCAGCCTCAGCGGGGAGGAGACCCAGTACTTC,CASSLSGEETQYF
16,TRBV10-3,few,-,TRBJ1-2,TGTGCCATCAGAAGTTACCACCAACAGGATAACTATGGCTACACCTTC,CAIRSYHQQDNYGYTF
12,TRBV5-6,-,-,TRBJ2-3,TGTGCCAGCAGCGCCGGGACAGATACGCAGTATTTT,CASSAGTDTQYF
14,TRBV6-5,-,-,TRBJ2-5,TGTGCCAGCAGCCTCGGGGTTGGGCGGGAGACCCAGTACTTC,CASSLGVGRETQYF
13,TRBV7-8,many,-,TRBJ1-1,TGTGCCAGCAGCTTACAGGGGAACACTGAAGCTTTCTTT,CASSLQGNTEAFF
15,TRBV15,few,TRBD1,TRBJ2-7,TGTGCCACCAGCAGTCAACCGGACAGGGACTACGAGCAGTACTTC,CATSSQPDRDYEQYF
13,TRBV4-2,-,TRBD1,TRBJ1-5,TGTGCCAGCAGCGCGACAGGGGGACAGCCCCAGCATTTT,CASSATGGQPQHF
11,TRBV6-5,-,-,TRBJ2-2,TGTGCCAGCGCCGGTTCTTGGGAGCTGTTTTTT,CASAGSWELFF
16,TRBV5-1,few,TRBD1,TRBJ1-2,TGCGCCAGCAGCCAAGGAGGAGCAGGGACAGGGAATGACTACACCTTC,CASSQGGAGTGNDYTF
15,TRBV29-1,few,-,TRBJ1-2,TGCAGCGTTGAAGATATTGAGGGTCGGGGATATGGCTACACCTTC,CSVEDIEGRGYGYTF
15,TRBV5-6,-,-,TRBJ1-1,TGTGCCAGCAGCTTGGGCGGGCAGACCAACACTGAAGCTTTCTTT,CASSLGGQTNTEAFF
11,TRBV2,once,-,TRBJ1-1,TGTGCCAGCCTGTCCGACACTGAAGCTTTCTTT,CASLSDTEAFF
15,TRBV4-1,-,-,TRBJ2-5,TGCGCCAGCAGCCAAGAAGGTTACGGTCGGGAGACCCAGTACTTC,CASSQEGYGRETQYF
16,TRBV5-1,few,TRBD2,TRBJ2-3,TGCGCCAGCAGCTCGAAACTAGCGGAGAACACAGATACGCAGTATTTT,CASSSKLAENTDTQYF
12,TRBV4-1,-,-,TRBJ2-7,TGCGCCAGCAGCCAAGGAGGCCCCGAGCAGTACTTC,CASSQGGPEQYF
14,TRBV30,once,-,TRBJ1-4,TGTGCCTGGAGTTTTGGGGCGACTAATGAAAAACTGTTTTTT,CAWSFGATNEKLFF
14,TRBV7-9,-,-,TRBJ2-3,TGTGCCAGCAGCCCCCCCGGGGGCACAGATACGCAGTATTTT,CASSPPGGTDTQYF
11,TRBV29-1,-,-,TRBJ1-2,TGCAGCGTTACAGGGACCTATGGCTACACCTTC,CSVTGTYGYTF
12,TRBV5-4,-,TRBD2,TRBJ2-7,TGTGCCAGCAGTTCGACTAGCGGGAGGCAGTACTTC,CASSSTSGRQYF
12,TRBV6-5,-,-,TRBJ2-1,TGTGCCAGCAGATCCACAGGGCATGAGCAGTTCTTC,CASRSTGHEQFF
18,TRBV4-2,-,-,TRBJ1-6,TGTGCCAGCAGCCAAGTAGCAGCGCCCATAGTCTATAATTCACCCCTCCACTTT,CASSQVAAPIVYNSPLHF
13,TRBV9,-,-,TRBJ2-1,TGTGCCAGCAGCGTAGAGGGGAAAAATGAGCAGTTCTTC,CASSVEGKNEQFF
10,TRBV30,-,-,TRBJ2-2,TGTGCCTTATACAGGGGGGAGCTGTTTTTT,CALYRGELFF
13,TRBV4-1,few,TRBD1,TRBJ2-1,TGCGCCAGCAGTCAAAACAGGGGCAATGAGCAGTTCTTC,CASSQNRGNEQFF
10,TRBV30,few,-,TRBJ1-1,TGTGCCTGGTCGAACACTGAAGCTTTCTTT,CAWSNTEAFF
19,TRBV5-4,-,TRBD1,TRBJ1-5,TGTGCCAGCAGCGCACCTCCGGGACAGGGATGTGTTTGCAATCAGCCCCAGCATTTT,CASSAPPGQGCVCNQPQHF
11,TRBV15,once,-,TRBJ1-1,TGTGCCACGCTGCGGGGAACTGAAGCTTTCTTT,CATLRGTEAFF
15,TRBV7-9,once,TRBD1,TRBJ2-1,TGTGCCAGCAGCTTGGACAGGTCAGAGTTGAATGAGCAGTTCTTC,CASSLDRSELNEQFF
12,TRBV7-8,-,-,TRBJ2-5,TGTGCCAGCAGCTTGGAAGCGGGGACCCAGTACTTC,CASSLEAGTQYF
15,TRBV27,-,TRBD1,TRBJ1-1,TGTGCCAGCAGTTTCCAACCTACAGGGGAAACTGAAGCTTTCTTT,CASSFQPTGETEAFF
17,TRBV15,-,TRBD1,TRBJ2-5,TGTGCCACCAGCGGCGTTGTTTCCGGGACAGGGGTAGAGACCCAGTACTTC,CATSGVVSGTGVETQYF
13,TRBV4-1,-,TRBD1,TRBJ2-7,TGCGCCAGCAGCTACGGACAGGGCTACGAGCAGTACTTC,CASSYGQGYEQYF
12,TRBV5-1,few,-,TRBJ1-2,TGCGCCAGCAGCGATGGGGCGGGCGGCTACACCTTC,CASSDGAGGYTF
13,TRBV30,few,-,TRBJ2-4,TGTGCCTGGAGTGTATCAGGGAGGGGGATTCAGTACTTC,CAWSVSGRGIQYF
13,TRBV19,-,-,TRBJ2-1,TGTGCCAGTAGTAGGGGGCCACACAATGAGCAGTTCTTC,CASSRGPHNEQFF
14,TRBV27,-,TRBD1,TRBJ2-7,TGTGCCAGCAGTATCGACAGGGGGCTCTACGAGCAGTACTTC,CASSIDRGLYEQYF
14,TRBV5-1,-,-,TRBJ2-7,TGCGCCAGCAGCTTGGCTGGGGTTAACTACGAGCAGTACTTC,CASSLAGVNYEQYF
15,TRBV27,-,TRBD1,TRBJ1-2,TGTGCCAGCAGTTTATCGTGGCAGGGGGTTCGCGGCTACACCTTC,CASSLSWQGVRGYTF